A single sample is the source of the 32 T cell receptor beta chains below, sequenced in a study of OX40 agonist ivuxolimab in advanced cancers. Repertoires were generated with immunoSEQ multiplex PCR, while TCRdb's copy carries only in-frame clones and drops some. The sample contains about 54,000 clones, approximately 93% of which appear only once. The source material was CD4+ or CD8+ T cells sorted from blood, sampled in a trial of the OX40 agonist ivuxolimab. The source is an adult with an advanced solid tumor such as melanoma, head and neck, liver or kidney cancer.

This chain links TRBV6-5 with TRBJ1-2, with 7 bases matching TRBD1. This CDR3 is 14 amino acids long. V lost 8 bases, J lost 8 bases, and 14 bases stayed unmatched. Looked up from germline, CDR1 is MNHEY and CDR2 is SVGAGI. The CDR3 DNA sequence: TGTGCCAGCGGGACCATTACAGGGGATTGGGGCTACACCTTC. Amino acids: CASGTITGDWGYTF.

The chain combines TRBV5-6 with TRBJ2-5; 8 nucleotides align to TRBD1. Germline V CDR1 and CDR2: SGHDT, YYEEEE. The CDR3 is 14 amino acids. V lost 4 bases and J lost 5; bases outside the gene matches: 7. The CDR3 region has the DNA TGTGCCAGCAGCCCGACAGGGGTTAGGGAGACCCAGTACTTC. Encoded protein: CASSPTGVRETQYF. Full variable domain (rest looked up from reference TRBV5-6 and TRBJ2-5): DAGVTQSPTHLIKTRGQQVTLRCSPKSGHDTVSWYQQALGQGPQFIFQYYEEEERQRGNFPDRFSGHQFPNYSSELNVNALLLGDSALYLCASSPTGVRETQYFGPGTRLLVL.

This rearrangement joins TRBV27 to TRBJ2-7; D may correspond to TRBD1 or TRBD2 (6 bases each). V was clipped by 2 bases and J by 4 bases, with 15 bases between them. Germline V gene data show CDR1 as MNHEY and CDR2 as SMNVEV (reference sequence). The CDR3 is made up of 15 amino acids. CDR3 DNA sequence: TGTGCCAGCAGTTTAACGGGGGCCGCCCCTTACGAGCAGTACTTC. It translates to CASSLTGAAPYEQYF.

The rearrangement links TRBV7-6 to TRBJ2-3; 8 bases match TRBD2. V lost 1 base, J lost 4 bases, and 1 base stayed unmatched. Per the germline V gene, CDR1 is SGHVS and CDR2 is FNYEAQ. The CDR3 loop spans 14 amino acids. CDR3 in amino acids: CASSLGLASDTQYF. The CDR3 DNA is TGTGCCAGCAGCTTAGGACTAGCGTCAGATACGCAGTATTTT.

V and J are TRBV6-1 and TRBJ2-7; a possible D gene is TRBD1 (6 bases). The V and J ends lost 6 bases and 0 bases respectively, with 12 bases between them. The CDR3 spans 14 residues. Germline V gene sequence: CDR1 MNHNS, CDR2 SASEGT. The chain's CDR3 is CASRGRQDSYEQYF. CDR3 nucleotide sequence: TGTGCCAGCAGAGGCCGACAGGACTCCTACGAGCAGTACTTC.

This chain connects TRBV5-1 to TRBJ1-2; D might be TRBD1 (6 bases). The CDR3 totals 13 residues. Germline V lookup: CDR1 SGHRS, CDR2 YFSETQ. V lost 9 bases and J 4 bases, leaving 16 bases between the germline ends. The CDR3 reads CATSLPGVYGYTF. DNA of the CDR3: TGCGCCACCTCTCTACCAGGGGTCTATGGCTACACCTTC.

V usage is TRBV14 and J usage is TRBJ1-2; 12 bases map to TRBD1. V dropped 4 bases and J dropped 8; count of bases not matched to a gene: 8. Looked up from germline, CDR1 is SGHDN and CDR2 is FVKESK. The CDR3 extends over 15 amino acids. For the CDR3, the DNA is TGTGCCAGCAGCCTTCCGGGACAGGGGGCTTGGGGCTACACCTTC. It is translated as CASSLPGQGAWGYTF. The variable domain in full, completed from reference TRBV14 and TRBJ1-2, reads EAGVTQFPSHSVIEKGQTVTLRCDPISGHDNLYWYRRVMGKEIKFLLHFVKESKQDESGMPNNRFLAERTGGTYSTLKVQPAELEDSGVYFCASSLPGQGAWGYTFGSGTRLTVV.

The gene calls are TRBV28 and TRBJ2-5, with 12 bases lining up with TRBD1. The CDR3 loop spans 22 amino acids. Per the germline V gene, CDR1 is MDHEN and CDR2 is SYDVKM. The ends lost 6 bases at V and 3 bases at J; junction bases unmatched: 26. CDR3 coding DNA: TGTGCCAGCAGAAAAAGAAGACCCCATTTCCGGGACAGGGGGCCGAAAGAAGAGACCCAGTACTTC. Its protein product is CASRKRRPHFRDRGPKEETQYF.

The chain joins TRBV9 to TRBJ2-2; D is unclear. V dropped 0 bases and J dropped 0 bases, with 9 bases sitting between them. Per the germline V gene, CDR1 is SGDLS and CDR2 is YYNGEE. The CDR3 has 16 residues. The CDR3 reads CASSVATGPNTGELFF. The CDR3 DNA follows: TGTGCCAGCAGCGTAGCAACGGGTCCGAACACCGGGGAGCTGTTTTTT.

This chain links TRBV6-5 with TRBJ2-5; D unclear. In germline, CDR1 is MNHEY, CDR2 SVGAGI. The CDR3 length is 8 residues. CDR3 region: CTKETQYF. The CDR3 DNA reads TGTACCAAAGAGACCCAGTACTTC.

Here the CDR3 reads CASSQDNRGPTMGNQPQHF. The DNA of the CDR3 is TGCGCCAGCAGCCAAGATAATAGGGGGCCAACGATGGGGAATCAGCCCCAGCATTTT. The chain carries TRBV4-1 and TRBJ1-5; 7 bases agree with TRBD1. This CDR3 is built from 19 residues. Trimming removed 0 bases from V and 4 bases from J; junction bases left unmatched: 15. Germline V gene sequence: CDR1 MGHRA, CDR2 YSYEKL.

The genes are TRBV7-6 and TRBJ2-5; the D is unclear. Per germline, CDR1 SGHVS and CDR2 FNYEAQ. The CDR3 sequence is 13 residues long. Trimming shortened V by 0 bases and J by 5 bases, and 7 bases separated the two germline ends. This CDR3 reads CASSLAKWETQYF. The CDR3 DNA reads TGTGCCAGCAGCTTAGCGAAGTGGGAGACCCAGTACTTC.

The chain couples TRBV18 to TRBJ2-7; no clear D gene. Germline lookup yields CDR1 KGHSH and CDR2 LQKENI. This CDR3 is built from 12 residues. The V end lost 4 bases, the J end lost 0 bases, and 4 bases lay between the germline ends. The CDR3, as DNA: TGTGCCAGCTCACTCCTCTCCTACGAGCAGTACTTC. Translating it yields CASSLLSYEQYF.

The chain combines TRBV27 with TRBJ2-7; 13 nucleotides line up with TRBD2. The CDR3 consists of 16 residues. Germline values: CDR1 MNHEY, CDR2 SMNVEV (reference sequence). V dropped 3 bases and J dropped 4; count of bases not matched to a gene: 6. This CDR3 is CASSFPQTSGGYEQYF. The CDR3 DNA reads TGTGCCAGCAGTTTCCCCCAGACTAGCGGGGGGTACGAGCAGTACTTC.

The chain links TRBV6-5 to TRBJ2-7, with 9 bases that match TRBD1. The trim removed 5 bases at V and 7 bases at J, leaving 12 bases unmatched. The CDR3 runs 15 residues. Germline V gene lookup returns CDR1 MNHEY and CDR2 SVGAGI. The CDR3 DNA reads as TGTGCCAGCAGTCTAACCGGGACAGGGCCTCGGGAGCAGTACTTC. It translates to CASSLTGTGPREQYF.

The chain recombines TRBV4-1 with TRBJ2-3, with 10 bases aligning to TRBD2. The CDR3 is made up of 14 amino acids. Germline lookup yields CDR1 MGHRA and CDR2 YSYEKL. V lost 7 bases, J lost 1 base, and 2 bases stayed unmatched. The CDR3: CASNLAGGTDTQYF. The CDR3 bases are TGCGCCAGCAACCTAGCGGGAGGCACAGATACGCAGTATTTT.

This rearrangement joins TRBV4-1 to TRBJ2-7; 10 bases map to TRBD1. Unmatched junction bases numbered 7, after V lost 4 bases and J lost 1 base. The CDR3 has 16 amino acids. Per germline, CDR1 MGHRA and CDR2 YSYEKL. The CDR3 here is CASSLSPGQGSYEQYF. The CDR3 DNA follows: TGCGCCAGCAGCCTCTCTCCGGGACAGGGGTCCTACGAGCAGTACTTC.

The chain combines TRBV6-9 with TRBJ2-6, with D perhaps matching TRBD1 or TRBD2 (5 bases each). This CDR3 comprises 18 residues. CDR1 MNHGY and CDR2 SVAAGI come from the germline V gene. The V end was cut by 4 bases, the J end by 0 bases, with 16 bases between. In DNA, the CDR3 is TGTGCCAGCAGTTTTTGGGACCCCCCGGACTCTGGGGCCAACGTCCTGACTTTC. It translates to CASSFWDPPDSGANVLTF.

This chain links TRBV7-9 with TRBJ1-4; possibly TRBD1 for D (6 bases). Trimming took off 4 bases at V and 0 bases at J, with 12 bases between the two ends. CDR3 size: 16 residues. CDR1 is SEHNR and CDR2 is FQNEAQ in the germline V gene (reference sequence). The CDR3 DNA reads TGTGCCAGCAGCTCCGGACAGAGCCCAACTAATGAAAAACTGTTTTTT. This sequence encodes CASSSGQSPTNEKLFF.

A word on this clone: The junction shows a germline mismatch at one end, possibly a read error. The CDR3: CASSDYTGELFF. The CDR3 DNA follows: TGTGCCAGCAGTGACTACACGGGGGAGCTGTTTTTT. The chain combines TRBV6-4 with TRBJ2-2; D is ambiguous. This CDR3 is built from 12 residues. Germline V gene lookup returns CDR1 MRHNA and CDR2 SNTAGT.

This chain connects TRBV10-3 to TRBJ2-7, with 8 bases identical to TRBD2. V dropped 2 bases and J dropped 5; count of bases not matched to a gene: 11. The CDR3 runs 16 residues. Germline V gene lookup returns CDR1 ENHRY and CDR2 SYGVKD. The CDR3 spells CAISEAPLAESHEQYF. CDR3 nucleotides: TGTGCCATCAGTGAGGCCCCACTAGCGGAAAGTCACGAGCAGTACTTC.

V usage is TRBV19 and J usage is TRBJ1-6, with unresolved D. CDR1 and CDR2 from the germline V gene are LNHDA and SQIVND (reference sequence). V lost 6 bases and J 8 bases, leaving 14 bases between the germline ends. The CDR3 runs to 14 residues. The CDR3 loop reads CASRTGHYDSPLHF. Here the CDR3 DNA reads TGTGCCAGTAGAACCGGCCATTATGATTCACCCCTCCACTTT.

The rearrangement links TRBV5-1 to TRBJ2-6; D not certain. The V gene's germline CDR1 is SGHRS and CDR2 YFSETQ. With 0 bases removed from V and 2 bases from J, the gap between germline ends came to 3 bases. CDR3 length: 14 amino acids. CDR3 sequence: CASSLEAGANVLTF. CDR3 nucleotides: TGCGCCAGCAGCTTGGAGGCTGGGGCCAACGTCCTGACTTTC.

The rearrangement joins TRBV6-9 to TRBJ2-5; TRBD1 aligns across 7 bases. The DNA matches TRBJ2-7 better at its end, which makes the J call doubtful. Germline assignment: CDR1 MNHGY and CDR2 SVAAGI. There are 15 residues in the CDR3. In DNA form, the CDR3 reads TGTGCCAGCAGTGAAAAGGGACAGCTCCCCTACGAGCAGTACTTC. Translated: CASSEKGQLPYEQYF.

The rearrangement joins TRBV6-5 to TRBJ1-1; D is perhaps TRBD1 (6 bases). Germline V gene lookup returns CDR1 MNHEY and CDR2 SVGAGI. The CDR3 is made up of 15 amino acids. The germline V and J ends were trimmed by 6 bases and 4 bases, with 18 bases remaining between them. The CDR3: CASSRKITGSTEAFF. DNA for the CDR3: TGTGCCAGCAGCCGAAAAATTACAGGGTCCACTGAAGCTTTCTTT.

This chain links TRBV29-1 with TRBJ2-5; the match to TRBD2 covers 11 bases. Germline-derived CDR1 and CDR2 are SQVTM and ANQGSEA. Germline trimming cut 3 bases from V and 4 bases from J; bases unmatched to any gene: 7. This CDR3 region has 15 residues. The CDR3 DNA reads TGCAGCGTTGAGTTAGGTCTAGCGGGGGGAGAGACCCAGTACTTC. It translates to CSVELGLAGGETQYF.

The gene calls are TRBV6-6 and TRBJ2-5, with D tentatively TRBD2 (5 bases). Germline loops: CDR1 MNHNY, CDR2 SVGAGI (reference sequence). The CDR3 extends over 14 amino acids. V dropped 2 bases and J dropped 5 bases, with 12 bases sitting between them. CDR3 region: CASSYPEGGETQYF. DNA for the CDR3: TGTGCCAGCAGTTACCCAGAGGGTGGGGAGACCCAGTACTTC.

The sample holds a few counts of this clone. Here the CDR3 reads CASSIEGEGGTGELFF. DNA of the CDR3: TGTGCCAGCAGCATAGAGGGGGAGGGGGGAACCGGGGAGCTGTTTTTT. The V gene is TRBV27, the J gene TRBJ2-2, with D possibly matching TRBD2 (7 bases). Looked up from germline, CDR1 is MNHEY and CDR2 is SMNVEV (reference sequence). The ends were cut back, 6 bases at V and 5 bases at J, with 19 bases in the middle. The CDR3 totals 16 residues.

V usage is TRBV11-3 and J usage is TRBJ2-1; D possibly uses TRBD1 or TRBD2 (5 bases each). Trimming removed 5 bases from V and 8 bases from J, with 16 bases in between. Per the germline V gene, CDR1 is SGHNT and CDR2 is YENEEA. The CDR3 contains 14 residues. The CDR3 nucleotides are TGTGCCAGCAGCCGGGACGGTCCTAAGGATGAGCAGTTCTTC. Its translation is CASSRDGPKDEQFF. Looking up the rest from reference TRBV11-3 and TRBJ2-1 gives the full variable domain: EAGVVQSPRYKIIEKKQPVAFWCNPISGHNTLYWYLQNLGQGPELLIRYENEEAVDDSQLPKDRFSAERLKGVDSTLKIQPAELGDSAVYLCASSRDGPKDEQFFGPGTRLTVL.

This sequence joins TRBV7-8 and TRBJ1-3; TRBD1 might be the D (6 bases). Germline V gives CDR1 SGHVS, CDR2 FQNEAQ. V was trimmed by 4 bases and J by 4 bases, leaving 11 bases between them. The CDR3 sequence is 14 residues long. CDR3 sequence (DNA): TGTGCCAGCAGCTGGGGGCTACTCGGAAACACCATATATTTT. This gives the protein CASSWGLLGNTIYF.

V usage is TRBV5-6 and J usage is TRBJ1-5; D gene unclear. This CDR3 has 15 amino acids. Trimming cost V 4 bases and J 0 bases, with 11 bases left between them. CDR1 is SGHDT, CDR2 YYEEEE, per germline. The CDR3, as DNA: TGTGCCAGCAGCCGCCACACTAGTAGCAATCAGCCCCAGCATTTT. As protein: CASSRHTSSNQPQHF.

The J gene is TRBJ2-3, the V gene TRBV10-1; 9 bases match TRBD2. J lost 2 bases, V lost 2 bases, and 5 bases had no gene match. From germline, CDR1 is WNHNN and CDR2 SYGVQD (reference sequence). This CDR3 has 16 amino acids. DNA for the CDR3: TGCGCCAGCAGTGAGGTGTCTAGCGGGACCACAGATACGCAGTATTTT. Translated: CASSEVSSGTTDTQYF.